Listed below are T cell receptor beta chains from one sample, sequenced in a study of cytomegalovirus exposure and HLA in healthy donors. The table came from immunoSEQ multiplex PCR; TCRdb's copy has only in-frame clones and leaves some out. The sample shows approximately 140,000 clones, more than 70% of them seen only once. Source material: PBMCs. The receptors shown here come from a male donor in good health and CMV-seropositive. The CDR3 runs from the conserved cysteine through the conserved F or W. Each record gives: J gene, D gene, clone size, V gene, CDR3 DNA, CDR3 protein. D genes are given only for firm matches. A row's size may be missing; if present it is once, few, many or a size class.

j_gene: TRBJ1-1
d_gene: .
abundance: .
v_gene: TRBV6-5
CDR3nt: TGTGCCAGCAGTTACGCAGGACAGTACACTGAAGCTTTCTTT
CDR3aa: CASSYAGQYTEAFF

j_gene: TRBJ1-4
d_gene: .
abundance: .
v_gene: TRBV14
CDR3nt: TGTGCCAGCAGCCAAACAGGAGGGGCTAATGAAAAACTGTTTTTT
CDR3aa: CASSQTGGANEKLFF

j_gene: TRBJ1-6
d_gene: .
abundance: .
v_gene: TRBV19
CDR3nt: TGTGCCAGTACCGGTGGCGAGGGAACGAGCTCCTATAATTCACCCCTCCACTTT
CDR3aa: CASTGGEGTSSYNSPLHF

j_gene: TRBJ1-5
d_gene: TRBD1
abundance: .
v_gene: TRBV9
CDR3nt: TGTGCCAGCAGCGGAACAGGGGGTAATCAGCCCCAGCATTTT
CDR3aa: CASSGTGGNQPQHF

j_gene: TRBJ2-3
d_gene: .
abundance: .
v_gene: TRBV7-3
CDR3nt: TGTGCCAGCAGCTCCGGACTGGGGGATACGCAGTATTTT
CDR3aa: CASSSGLGDTQYF

j_gene: TRBJ1-1
d_gene: .
abundance: .
v_gene: TRBV4-1
CDR3nt: TGCGCCAGCAGCCAGGGCAGTATGAACACTGAAGCTTTCTTT
CDR3aa: CASSQGSMNTEAFF

j_gene: TRBJ2-7
d_gene: .
abundance: .
v_gene: TRBV29-1
CDR3nt: TGCAGCGTTTCCGACTACTACGAGCAGTACTTC
CDR3aa: CSVSDYYEQYF

j_gene: TRBJ1-1
d_gene: .
abundance: .
v_gene: TRBV10-3
CDR3nt: TGTGCCATCAGTGAGAACCGGGGGACTGAAGCTTTCTTT
CDR3aa: CAISENRGTEAFF

j_gene: TRBJ2-1
d_gene: TRBD2
abundance: .
v_gene: TRBV18
CDR3nt: TGTGCCAGCTCAATCGCGGGGGGGCGATACAATGAGCAGTTCTTC
CDR3aa: CASSIAGGRYNEQFF

j_gene: TRBJ2-7
d_gene: TRBD1
abundance: few
v_gene: TRBV6-5
CDR3nt: TGTGCCAGCAGCCGGACAGGGGCGGCACCCTACGAGCAGTACTTC
CDR3aa: CASSRTGAAPYEQYF

j_gene: TRBJ2-1
d_gene: TRBD2
abundance: .
v_gene: TRBV10-3
CDR3nt: TGTGCCATCAGTGGGTCTAGCGGGCAAACCTACAATGAGCAGTTCTTC
CDR3aa: CAISGSSGQTYNEQFF

j_gene: TRBJ2-7
d_gene: .
abundance: .
v_gene: TRBV5-6
CDR3nt: TGTGCCAGCAGCGTATCCTACGAGCAGTACTTC
CDR3aa: CASSVSYEQYF

j_gene: TRBJ2-1
d_gene: .
abundance: .
v_gene: TRBV6-6
CDR3nt: TGTGCCAGCAGTTCCGAAGAGGCCGGTTGGAATGAGCAGTTCTTC
CDR3aa: CASSSEEAGWNEQFF

j_gene: TRBJ2-2
d_gene: .
abundance: few
v_gene: TRBV27
CDR3nt: TGTGCCAGCAGTTCCCCCGGGGTAGGGACCGGGGAGCTGTTTTTT
CDR3aa: CASSSPGVGTGELFF

j_gene: TRBJ2-1
d_gene: TRBD2
abundance: once
v_gene: TRBV4-2
CDR3nt: TGTGCCAGCAGCCAAGTCGACGGGAGGGCAGACGAGCAGTTCTTC
CDR3aa: CASSQVDGRADEQFF

j_gene: TRBJ1-2
d_gene: TRBD1
abundance: .
v_gene: TRBV19
CDR3nt: TGTGCCAGTAGTCCTCGGACAGGCCAAGCTAACTATGGCTACACCTTC
CDR3aa: CASSPRTGQANYGYTF

j_gene: TRBJ2-3
d_gene: TRBD2
abundance: .
v_gene: TRBV7-2
CDR3nt: TGTGCCAGCAGCTACCGACTAGCGGGGGCCACAGATACGCAGTATTTT
CDR3aa: CASSYRLAGATDTQYF

j_gene: TRBJ2-3
d_gene: .
abundance: .
v_gene: TRBV10-3
CDR3nt: TGTGCCATCATGGCGGATACGGATACGCAGTATTTT
CDR3aa: CAIMADTDTQYF

j_gene: TRBJ2-5
d_gene: TRBD2
abundance: .
v_gene: TRBV27
CDR3nt: TGTGCCAGCAGTCAACGGACTAGCGGGAGTCTCGGGGAGACCCAGTACTTC
CDR3aa: CASSQRTSGSLGETQYF

j_gene: TRBJ2-1
d_gene: .
abundance: .
v_gene: TRBV4-1
CDR3nt: TGCGCCAGCAGCCAAGTTTCAGGGGTTGGTGAGCAGTTCTTC
CDR3aa: CASSQVSGVGEQFF

j_gene: TRBJ2-1
d_gene: TRBD2
abundance: few
v_gene: TRBV13
CDR3nt: TGTGCCAGCAGCTTAATAACGGGACTAGGCTCCTACAATGAGCAGTTCTTC
CDR3aa: CASSLITGLGSYNEQFF

j_gene: TRBJ2-3
d_gene: .
abundance: .
v_gene: TRBV19
CDR3nt: TGTGCCAGTAGTATATCCTCTAGACGGGATACGCAGTATTTT
CDR3aa: CASSISSRRDTQYF

j_gene: TRBJ2-5
d_gene: TRBD2
abundance: .
v_gene: TRBV25-1
CDR3nt: TGTGCCGCGCGCGGGACTAGCGGGGGTAGGCAAGAGACCCAGTACTTC
CDR3aa: CAARGTSGGRQETQYF

j_gene: TRBJ2-7
d_gene: .
abundance: once
v_gene: TRBV28
CDR3nt: TGTGCCAGCAAAGGCCCGGGGTACGAGCAGTACTTC
CDR3aa: CASKGPGYEQYF

j_gene: TRBJ2-7
d_gene: .
abundance: .
v_gene: TRBV21-1
CDR3nt: TGTGCCAGCAGCAAAGAGGGAGTAGGGTACGAGCAGTACTTC
CDR3aa: CASSKEGVGYEQYF

j_gene: TRBJ2-2
d_gene: TRBD2
abundance: .
v_gene: TRBV11-2
CDR3nt: TGTGCCAGCAGCCCGCGGCTAGCGGGAGGCGTCACCGGGGAGCTGTTTTTT
CDR3aa: CASSPRLAGGVTGELFF

j_gene: TRBJ1-6
d_gene: TRBD1
abundance: few
v_gene: TRBV7-9
CDR3nt: TGTGCCAGCAGCTTAGAGGGGACAGTCTATAATTCACCCCTCCACTTT
CDR3aa: CASSLEGTVYNSPLHF

j_gene: TRBJ2-2
d_gene: TRBD2
abundance: .
v_gene: TRBV5-1
CDR3nt: TGCGCCAGCAGCGAACAGGCGGGGGGCAACACCGGGGAGCTGTTTTTT
CDR3aa: CASSEQAGGNTGELFF

j_gene: TRBJ1-5
d_gene: TRBD1
abundance: .
v_gene: TRBV6-5
CDR3nt: TGTGCCAGCAGTGAACAGGGGGCGGAGTGGCCCCAGCATTTT
CDR3aa: CASSEQGAEWPQHF

j_gene: TRBJ2-3
d_gene: .
abundance: .
v_gene: TRBV6-5
CDR3nt: TGTGCCAGCAGTTACTCGGGCGGGGAGGAGTATACGCAGTATTTT
CDR3aa: CASSYSGGEEYTQYF

j_gene: TRBJ2-1
d_gene: TRBD2
abundance: .
v_gene: TRBV7-9
CDR3nt: TGTGCCAGCAGCTTGACCGGGACTAGCGTATACTACAATGAGCAGTTCTTC
CDR3aa: CASSLTGTSVYYNEQFF

j_gene: TRBJ2-1
d_gene: .
abundance: .
v_gene: TRBV6-4
CDR3nt: TGTGCCAGCAGTGAGGGGGCCGAGACGCCTGACAATGAGCAGTTCTTC
CDR3aa: CASSEGAETPDNEQFF

j_gene: TRBJ1-1
d_gene: .
abundance: .
v_gene: TRBV5-4
CDR3nt: TGTGCCAGCAGCCATGCAGGGCAGGGACTGTTGAACACTGAAGCTTTCTTT
CDR3aa: CASSHAGQGLLNTEAFF

j_gene: TRBJ2-5
d_gene: TRBD2
abundance: .
v_gene: TRBV10-3
CDR3nt: TGTGCCATCAGTGAGACTAGCGCGGGGGAGACCCAGTACTTC
CDR3aa: CAISETSAGETQYF

j_gene: TRBJ1-2
d_gene: TRBD1
abundance: .
v_gene: TRBV7-9
CDR3nt: TGTGCCAGCAGCCCCGTCCTTACAGGGGGCTATGGCTACACCTTC
CDR3aa: CASSPVLTGGYGYTF

j_gene: TRBJ2-3
d_gene: TRBD2
abundance: few
v_gene: TRBV28
CDR3nt: TGTGCCAGCAGGAGCGGGAGTAAAGATACGCAGTATTTT
CDR3aa: CASRSGSKDTQYF

j_gene: TRBJ2-3
d_gene: TRBD2
abundance: .
v_gene: TRBV7-2
CDR3nt: TGTGCCAGCAGCTTAGGACCGGCGGGAGTCCAAGATACGCAGTATTTT
CDR3aa: CASSLGPAGVQDTQYF

j_gene: TRBJ2-7
d_gene: TRBD2
abundance: .
v_gene: TRBV29-1
CDR3nt: TGCAGCGTTGAAAGCCCTCGCGGGAGTGACTACGAGCAGTACTTC
CDR3aa: CSVESPRGSDYEQYF

j_gene: TRBJ2-5
d_gene: .
abundance: .
v_gene: TRBV6-6
CDR3nt: TGTGCCAGCAGTTTTTTGAGAATCCAAGAGACCCAGTACTTC
CDR3aa: CASSFLRIQETQYF

j_gene: TRBJ2-7
d_gene: .
abundance: .
v_gene: TRBV14
CDR3nt: TGTGCCAGCAGGCAGGGGTGGAACGAGCAGTACTTC
CDR3aa: CASRQGWNEQYF

j_gene: TRBJ2-6
d_gene: TRBD2
abundance: few
v_gene: TRBV15
CDR3nt: TGTGCCACCAGCAGAGATAGCGGGGAGGCCAACGTCCTGACTTTC
CDR3aa: CATSRDSGEANVLTF

j_gene: TRBJ2-2
d_gene: .
abundance: few
v_gene: TRBV18
CDR3nt: TGTGCCAGCTCATATCGACAGAACACCGGGGAGCTGTTTTTT
CDR3aa: CASSYRQNTGELFF

j_gene: TRBJ2-2
d_gene: .
abundance: .
v_gene: TRBV29-1
CDR3nt: TGCAGCGTTGCTTTAGACACTGGGGAGCTGTTTTTT
CDR3aa: CSVALDTGELFF

j_gene: TRBJ1-3
d_gene: .
abundance: few
v_gene: TRBV9
CDR3nt: TGTGCCAGCAGCGAGACAGCTGGAAACACCATATATTTT
CDR3aa: CASSETAGNTIYF

j_gene: TRBJ1-1
d_gene: .
abundance: .
v_gene: TRBV30
CDR3nt: TGTGCCTGGAGTGTAGGAGGGAATCATGAAGCTTTCTTT
CDR3aa: CAWSVGGNHEAFF

j_gene: TRBJ2-7
d_gene: .
abundance: .
v_gene: TRBV6-1
CDR3nt: TGTGCCAGCAGTGACCCAAACAGGGACCCTGGTTACGAGCAGTACTTC
CDR3aa: CASSDPNRDPGYEQYF